This T cell receptor beta chain was identified in a study of Graves' ophthalmopathy and Graves' hyperthyroidism. Study-wide findings and caveats: Also, most clonotypes expanded in the thyroid above 0.001 frequency appeared in blood.

This clonotype was detected many times. The antigen is not known. Trimming removed 0 bases at V and 5 bases at J, with 11 bases between. Germline values: CDR1 SGHRS, CDR2 YFSETQ. The CDR3 covers 14 residues. TCR beta CDR3 amplification used RNA transcripts. The library came from an HTBI-primed first-round RT-PCR and a second-round multiplex PCR. TCRdb used MiXCR to reprocess the multiplex PCR reads, holding one entry per CDR3 protein. The repertoire includes 350,000 or so distinct CDR3 sequences, about a sixth of them detected once, and over 9% sits in the top ten. This TCR derives from an adult man with Graves' ophthalmopathy. The sample comprised peripheral blood. The chain uses TRBV5-1 and TRBJ1-2; D perhaps matches TRBD1 (6 bases). The CDR3 nucleotides read TGCGCCAGCAGCTTGGACAGGGCGGGATATGGCTACACCTTC. It yields the protein CASSLDRAGYGYTF.